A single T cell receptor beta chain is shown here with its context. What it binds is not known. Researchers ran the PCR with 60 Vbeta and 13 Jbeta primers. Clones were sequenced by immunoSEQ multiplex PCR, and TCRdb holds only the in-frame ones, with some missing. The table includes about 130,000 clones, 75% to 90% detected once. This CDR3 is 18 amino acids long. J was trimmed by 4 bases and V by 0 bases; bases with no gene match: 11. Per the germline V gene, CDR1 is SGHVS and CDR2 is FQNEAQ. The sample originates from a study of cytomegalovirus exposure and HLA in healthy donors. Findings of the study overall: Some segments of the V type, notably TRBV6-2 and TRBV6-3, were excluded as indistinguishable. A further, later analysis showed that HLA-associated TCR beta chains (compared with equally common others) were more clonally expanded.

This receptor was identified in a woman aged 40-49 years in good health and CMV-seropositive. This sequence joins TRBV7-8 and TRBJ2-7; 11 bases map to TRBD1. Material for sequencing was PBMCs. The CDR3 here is CASSLARWTGGEEYEQYF. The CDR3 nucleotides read TGTGCCAGCAGCTTAGCTCGATGGACAGGGGGCGAGGAGTACGAGCAGTACTTC.